A single sample gave rise to the 2 T cell receptor beta chains below, sequenced in a study of early T cells in non-severe SARS-CoV-2 infection. TCRdb recomputed calls from the 5' RACE reads with MiXCR, one row per CDR3 protein. The sample shows about 35,000 distinct CDR3 sequences, about 6% of them seen only once. The material sequenced was whole blood. These receptors all come from an adult who was a healthcare worker with PCR-confirmed SARS-CoV-2 infection or an uninfected control (not recorded which).

At least ten counts were recorded for this clonotype. The chain uses TRBV27 and TRBJ1-2, with D unclear. The CDR3 extends over 13 amino acids. Germline-derived CDR1 and CDR2 are MNHEY and SMNVEV (reference sequence). Trimming shortened V by 6 bases and J by 4 bases, and 12 bases separated the two germline ends. The CDR3 protein is CASSFDWSYGYTF. For the CDR3, the DNA is TGTGCCAGCAGCTTCGACTGGAGCTATGGCTACACCTTC.

This clonotype was observed at least ten times. The gene calls are TRBV19 and TRBJ2-6; D call uncertain. The V end was cut by 0 bases, the J end by 4 bases, with 10 bases between. This CDR3 region has 16 residues. Germline-derived CDR1 and CDR2 are LNHDA and SQIVND (reference sequence). CDR3 sequence: CASSIDTAGGANVLTF. The CDR3 coding sequence is TGTGCCAGTAGTATAGATACAGCAGGCGGGGCCAACGTCCTGACTTTC.